This record concerns one TCR beta chain sequence. The antigen is not known. The data were produced by immunoSEQ multiplex PCR, yet TCRdb's version contains in-frame clones alone and is incomplete. Of about 77,000 clones in the sample, around 92% are singletons; the top ten hold around 0.15%. The CDR3 totals 14 residues. Germline CDR1 SNHLY, CDR2 FYNNEI. V gave up 3 bases and J gave up 1 base, with 9 bases separating them. The sample comes from a study of human versus mouse CDR3 diversity and MHC coevolution. About the research overall: The immunoSEQ assay reportedly detects one in 200,000 T cells. Study-wide results and caveats: On average, humans showed more CDR3 deletions and insertions than mice.

The specimen sequenced was naive CD4+ T cells from blood. Documented subset: CD45RO-negative CD62L-positive naive CD4 T cells. The TCR originated in a person between 25 and 70 years old in good health. This rearrangement joins TRBV2 to TRBJ1-1, with a possible D match to TRBD1 (6 bases). The CDR3 DNA reads as TGTGCCAGCAGTGATACCAGGGGGAACACTGAAGCTTTCTTT. It encodes CASSDTRGNTEAFF. Full variable domain (remainder filled in from reference TRBV2 and TRBJ1-1): EPEVTQTPSHQVTQMGQEVILRCVPISNHLYFYWYRQILGQKVEFLVSFYNNEISEKSEIFDDQFSVERPDGSNFTLKIRSTKLEDSAMYFCASSDTRGNTEAFFGQGTRLTVV.